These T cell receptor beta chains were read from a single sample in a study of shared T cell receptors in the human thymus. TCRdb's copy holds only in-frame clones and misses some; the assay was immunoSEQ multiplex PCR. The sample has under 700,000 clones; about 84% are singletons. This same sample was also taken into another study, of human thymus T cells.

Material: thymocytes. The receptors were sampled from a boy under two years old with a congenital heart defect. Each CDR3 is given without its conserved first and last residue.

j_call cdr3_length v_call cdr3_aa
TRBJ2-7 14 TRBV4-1 ASSQEPGLAGNEQY
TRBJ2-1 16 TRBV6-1 ASSEAELTSHESNEQF
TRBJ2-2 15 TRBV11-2 ASSLASGSLNTGELF
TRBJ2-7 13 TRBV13 ASSSATSTDYEQY
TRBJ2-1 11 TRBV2 ASGQYSYNEQF
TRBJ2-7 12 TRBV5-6 ASSSGQSDYEQY
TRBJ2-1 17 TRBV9 ASSVEPGTSGRVPNEQF
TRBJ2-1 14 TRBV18 ASSPPDKRDYNEQF
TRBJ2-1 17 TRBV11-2 ASSLVPLGGPAPYNEQF
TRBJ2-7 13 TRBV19 ASSISGWEAYEQY
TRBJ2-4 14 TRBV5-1 ASTPSPRAQGNIQY
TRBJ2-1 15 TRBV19 ASTLTSGKRSYNEQF
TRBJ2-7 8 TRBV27 ASYIYEQY
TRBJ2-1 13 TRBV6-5 ASIRLAYSYNEQF
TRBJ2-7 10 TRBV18 ASSGDSYEQY
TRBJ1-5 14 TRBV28 ASRESGGSGNQPQH
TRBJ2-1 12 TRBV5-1 ASSLLGPPNEQF
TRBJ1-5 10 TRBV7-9 ASSSRQGPQH
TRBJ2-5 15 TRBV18 ASSPSYWARVQETQY
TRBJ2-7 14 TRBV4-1 ASSQEKSGGAYEQY
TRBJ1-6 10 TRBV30 ACFEVNSPLH
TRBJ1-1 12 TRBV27 ASSTNAGEAEAF
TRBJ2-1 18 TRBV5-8 ASSLASQMAGGRSYNEQF
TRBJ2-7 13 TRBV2 ASRDRAGGTYEQY
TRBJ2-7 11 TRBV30 ACTLQSPYEQY
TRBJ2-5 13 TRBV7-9 ASSLRQAAREDQY
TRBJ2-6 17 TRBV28 ASSLLGEKAQGGANVLT
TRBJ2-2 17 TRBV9 ASSGGLAGTHANTGELF
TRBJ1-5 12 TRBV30 AWESRQGDQPQH
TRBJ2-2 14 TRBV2 ASRIPSGSQAGELF
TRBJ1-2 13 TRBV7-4 ASSSRQAEKDGYT
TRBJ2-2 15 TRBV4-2 ASSQDPAPYSTGELF